This T cell receptor (beta chain) was obtained from a study of cytomegalovirus exposure and HLA in healthy donors. CDR1 and CDR2 from the germline V gene are SGHRS and YFSETQ. This CDR3 has 15 residues. V lost 4 bases, J lost 4 bases, and 17 bases lay in between. 60 Vbeta and 13 Jbeta primers were used in PCR. Repertoires were generated with immunoSEQ multiplex PCR, while TCRdb's copy carries only in-frame clones and drops some. This sample has almost 200,000 clones, with around 79% found just once. This clonotype was sampled from a woman aged 25 to 39 in good health and CMV-seropositive. The sequencing input was PBMCs. The chain combines TRBV5-1 with TRBJ1-2; D call uncertain. CDR3 loop: CASSPGGGLGYGYTF. The CDR3 DNA reads TGCGCCAGCAGCCCGGGTGGAGGGTTGGGCTATGGCTACACCTTC.